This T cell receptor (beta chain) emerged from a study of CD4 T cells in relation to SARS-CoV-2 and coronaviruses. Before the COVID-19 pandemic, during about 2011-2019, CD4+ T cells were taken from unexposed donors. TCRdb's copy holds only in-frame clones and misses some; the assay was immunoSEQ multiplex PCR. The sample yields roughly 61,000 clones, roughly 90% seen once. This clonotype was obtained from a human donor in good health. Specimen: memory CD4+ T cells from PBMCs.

The CDR3 nucleotides are TGTGCCAGCAGCCCGAATCCGTTAGTCCCCAGGGCAGATACGCAGTATTTT. Protein product: CASSPNPLVPRADTQYF. The V gene is TRBV7-9, the J gene TRBJ2-3; D might be TRBD1 (5 bases). The CDR3 runs to 17 residues. CDR1 is SEHNR and CDR2 is FQNEAQ in the germline V gene (reference sequence). V was shortened by 5 bases and J by 4 bases, with 22 bases between the two germline ends.